These T cell receptor beta chains were read from a single sample in a study of T cells in localized non-small cell lung cancer. TCRdb's table, derived via immunoSEQ multiplex PCR, lists solely in-frame clones and lacks some. The sample contains over 20,000 clones, nearly 90% of which appear only once. The sequencing here drew on peripheral blood mononuclear cells, taken before any cancer treatment. The receptors stem from a male donor at least 60 years old with stage II lung adenocarcinoma. Each CDR3 is given with its conserved first and last residue. Each record gives: J gene, V gene, CDR3 protein.

TRBJ2-5,TRBV29-1,CSALGWRETQYF
TRBJ2-7,TRBV18,CASSPRPETYEQYF
TRBJ1-5,TRBV28,CASSRYLSGMRDQPQHF
TRBJ1-2,TRBV29-1,CSVIPPRDNNYGYTF
TRBJ2-1,TRBV27,CASSLSYLGLAGERSYNEQFF
TRBJ2-1,TRBV9,CASSPGGPTHNEQFF
TRBJ2-7,TRBV19,CASSINVGTGAEQYF
TRBJ2-7,TRBV5-4,CASSLGGAISYEQYF
TRBJ2-3,TRBV5-6,CASSDSREGYF
TRBJ1-4,TRBV5-1,CASSLTRKRGEKLFF
TRBJ2-7,TRBV7-9,CASSFRFTDEQYF
TRBJ1-4,TRBV27,CASRPLGTGKLFF
TRBJ1-4,TRBV25-1,CASSAGDSSNEKLFF
TRBJ2-7,TRBV4-2,CASSPGLLVGEQYF
TRBJ1-5,TRBV27,CASKDKHQPQHF
TRBJ1-2,TRBV6-5,CASSYSTGYGYTF
TRBJ2-5,TRBV7-9,CASSRATEAGAWETQYF
TRBJ2-7,TRBV6-6,CASSYSGDEQYF
TRBJ2-5,TRBV6-5,CASSYGAKGTQYF
TRBJ2-5,TRBV18,CASSPPPGGETQYF
TRBJ2-3,TRBV15,CATSNDYYTDTQYF
TRBJ2-4,TRBV5-6,CASSSLFLAGGVVNIQYF